The T cell receptor (beta chain) described here comes from a study of T cell responses to AZD1222 COVID-19 vaccine. General study findings and limits: Dominant CD4 TCR responses targeted spike regions 160-218 and 743-854. Sampled repertoires all dated from after the peak T cell response. Baseline seropositivity characterized only 5 to 7 AZD1222 recipients. Increases in Spike-specific TCR breadth and depth were seen after two AZD1222 doses.

This clone was picked up a small number of times. Its antigen is undetermined. The method was immunoSEQ multiplex PCR; TCRdb's version includes in-frame clones alone and lacks a portion of them. The sample lists 95,000 to 150,000 clones; approximately 88% were seen once. The ends lost 1 base at V and 0 bases at J; junction bases unmatched: 6. This CDR3 comprises 17 residues. Looked up from germline, CDR1 is SEHNR and CDR2 is FQNEAQ (reference sequence). Material: peripheral blood, obtained on day 0 of AZD1222 vaccination. This chain uses TRBV7-9 with TRBJ2-1; 7 bases are a match to TRBD2. The sequence was obtained from an adult in good health. The CDR3 nucleotides read TGTGCCAGCAGCTTAGGCGGGGGATCATCCTCCTACAATGAGCAGTTCTTC. Its translation is CASSLGGGSSSYNEQFF.